The clone carrying this T cell receptor (beta chain) has just a few counts. Its specificity is unknown. Alloreactive TCRbeta sequences came from sequencing proliferating CFSE-low cells in the MLR. The germline gives CDR1 SQVTM, CDR2 ANQGSEA. The V and J ends lost 4 bases and 6 bases, in that order; junction bases with no gene match: 10. This CDR3 spans 15 amino acids. This sample stems from a study of T cell clones after liver transplantation. Study information: Third-party-reactive TCRbeta sequences from pre-transplant mixed lymphocyte reactions served as antigen-independent comparators. Three of eight recipients were HCV-positive; others had non-autoimmune, non-viral indications. Study findings and constraints: Conclusions were preliminary, with small, heterogeneous patient groups.

This table comes from immunoSEQ multiplex PCR, and its TCRdb copy is limited to in-frame clones, with some not included. The sample yields thousands of clones, about 30% seen once. The V call is TRBV29-1, the J call TRBJ2-3, with TRBD2 identical over 10 bases. Specimen: CD4+ T cells from cultured PBMCs. The TCR was taken from a human patient who received a liver transplant. The T cells may partly be graft donor cells. The CDR3 loop is CSVVGLAGDGDTQYF. CDR3 nucleotide sequence: TGCAGCGTTGTCGGTCTAGCGGGAGATGGGGATACGCAGTATTTT.